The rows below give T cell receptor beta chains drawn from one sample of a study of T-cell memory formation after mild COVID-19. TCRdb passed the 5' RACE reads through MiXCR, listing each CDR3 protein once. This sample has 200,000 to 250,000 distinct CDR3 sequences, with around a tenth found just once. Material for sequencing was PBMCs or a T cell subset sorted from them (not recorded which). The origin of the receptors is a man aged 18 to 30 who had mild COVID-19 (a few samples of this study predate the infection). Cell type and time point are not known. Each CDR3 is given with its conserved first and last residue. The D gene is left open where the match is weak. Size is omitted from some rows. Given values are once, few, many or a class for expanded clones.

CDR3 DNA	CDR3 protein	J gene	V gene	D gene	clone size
TGCGCCAGCAGCTTTGGGGGTGCGTACACTGAAGCTTTCTTT	CASSFGGAYTEAFF	TRBJ1-1	TRBV5-1	NA	few
TGTGCCAGCAGTTACGGGGGGCCCAAAAACATTCAGTACTTC	CASSYGGPKNIQYF	TRBJ2-4	TRBV6-2/TRBV6-3	NA	few
TGTGCCAGCAGCTTAGGGGCTATCGTCTCTGGAAACACCATATATTTT	CASSLGAIVSGNTIYF	TRBJ1-3	TRBV11-2	NA	few
TGTGCCAGCAGTTCGTCCCGGAGCGGGGGCTACACCTTC	CASSSSRSGGYTF	TRBJ1-2	TRBV6-5	NA	few
TGCGCCAGCAGTCCAGAGGGACAGGGAAACATTCAGTACTTC	CASSPEGQGNIQYF	TRBJ2-4	TRBV10-2	TRBD1	many
TGTGCCAGCAGCCAATGGGGTAGCGGGGGGGACGAAGATACGCAGTATTTT	CASSQWGSGGDEDTQYF	TRBJ2-3	TRBV3-1	TRBD2	NA
TGTGCCAGCAGCTCGCGTAGGGCTCTCCTTCGCACAGATACGCAGTATTTT	CASSSRRALLRTDTQYF	TRBJ2-3	TRBV11-2	NA	NA
TGTGCCAGCAGCCCGGGACTAGCGGGGGGTACTGGGCGCGAGCAGTACTTC	CASSPGLAGGTGREQYF	TRBJ2-7	TRBV7-3	TRBD2	few
TGTGCCAGCAGCCGGGACAGGGTTTATGGCTACACCTTC	CASSRDRVYGYTF	TRBJ1-2	TRBV6-5	TRBD1	few
TGCGCCAGCAGTGGAATAGCGGGGGGGTTGGATGAGCAGTTCTTC	CASSGIAGGLDEQFF	TRBJ2-1	TRBV4-1	TRBD2	few
TGTGCCAGCAGTTACTCCGTTCGAGCACTAAGCACAGATACGCAGTATTTT	CASSYSVRALSTDTQYF	TRBJ2-3	TRBV6-2/TRBV6-3	NA	NA
TGTGCCAGCAGGGTGGCGAACACTGAAGCTTTCTTT	CASRVANTEAFF	TRBJ1-1	TRBV7-9	NA	few
TGTGCCAGCAGCTTGGAAGGACAGGGGGGAAGCTACACCTTC	CASSLEGQGGSYTF	TRBJ1-2	TRBV5-5	TRBD1	few
TGTGCCAGCAGCTTAGATCTAAACCAACGGGCTTTCTTT	CASSLDLNQRAFF	TRBJ1-1	TRBV11-2	NA	many
TGTGCCAGCTTGGAACAGGGCTTAGATACGCAGTATTTT	CASLEQGLDTQYF	TRBJ2-3	TRBV6-2/TRBV6-3	NA	few
TGTGCCAGCAGCGCCATAGCGGCAGATACGCAGTATTTT	CASSAIAADTQYF	TRBJ2-3	TRBV11-3	NA	few
TGTGCCAGCAGCGTCGGTACAACTAATGAAAAACTGTTTTTT	CASSVGTTNEKLFF	TRBJ1-4	TRBV9	NA	few
TGTGCCAGCAGCTTGTCCGGGGGACACGAGCAGCACTTC	CASSLSGGHEQHF	TRBJ2-7	TRBV7-9	NA	few
TGCGCCAGCAGCTTGGGCGTGAACACCGGGGAGCTGTTTTTT	CASSLGVNTGELFF	TRBJ2-2	TRBV5-1	NA	many
TGCGCCAGCAGCCAAGGGACTATGACGAACACCGGGGAGCTGTTTTTT	CASSQGTMTNTGELFF	TRBJ2-2	TRBV4-3	NA	NA
TGCGCCAGCAATAGGGGACTGGACACTGAAGCTTTCTTT	CASNRGLDTEAFF	TRBJ1-1	TRBV5-1	NA	NA
TGTGCCAGCAGCCAAGGTCGGGGGACCCCGGGGTTAGAGACCCAGTACTTC	CASSQGRGTPGLETQYF	TRBJ2-5	TRBV4-2	NA	few
TGCGCCAGCAGCTTGAGGGGGAATACTGAGCAGTTCTTC	CASSLRGNTEQFF	TRBJ2-1	TRBV5-1	NA	few
TGTGCCAGCAGGGAAGGACAGGGGACGGAAGAGACCCAGTACTTC	CASREGQGTEETQYF	TRBJ2-5	TRBV12-3/TRBV12-4	TRBD1	NA
TGTGCCAGCAGCCGGACTAGCAAATCAGATACGCAGTATTTT	CASSRTSKSDTQYF	TRBJ2-3	TRBV6-5	TRBD2	few
TGTGCCAGCAGTTTTGCACCGGGCCCCTCCCATTCACCCCTCCACTTT	CASSFAPGPSHSPLHF	TRBJ1-6	TRBV12-3/TRBV12-4	NA	many
TGCGCCAGCAGCCCGACTACAGGGAGAACTGAAGCTTTCTTT	CASSPTTGRTEAFF	TRBJ1-1	TRBV4-3	NA	NA
TGTGCCAGCAGTTGGGTTGGAGATACGCAGTATTTT	CASSWVGDTQYF	TRBJ2-3	TRBV6-2/TRBV6-3	NA	NA
TGCAGTGCTAGGTCCTACGATACGCAGTATTTT	CSARSYDTQYF	TRBJ2-3	TRBV20-1	NA	NA
TGCAGTGCTCCTAGCGGGGGGGCCTCAGATACGCAGTATTTT	CSAPSGGASDTQYF	TRBJ2-3	TRBV20-1	TRBD2	NA
TGTGCCAGCAGCCAAAGGACAGGGCTTTTGCCTGAAGCTTTCTTT	CASSQRTGLLPEAFF	TRBJ1-1	TRBV3-1	TRBD1	NA
TGTGCCAGCAGTTCGACCGGGGCCAGAAACTATGGCTACACCTTC	CASSSTGARNYGYTF	TRBJ1-2	TRBV6-5	NA	few
TGTGCCAGCAGCTTAGCACGGTTCCCACCCTACGAGCAGTACTTC	CASSLARFPPYEQYF	TRBJ2-7	TRBV7-9	NA	NA
TGCAGCGTCGCCGGACTAGCGGGGGGTACAGATACGCAGTATTTT	CSVAGLAGGTDTQYF	TRBJ2-3	TRBV29-1	TRBD2	few
TGTGCCAGCAGCCCACGGGGGACAGGGCTAGATGGCTACACCTTC	CASSPRGTGLDGYTF	TRBJ1-2	TRBV7-2	TRBD1	NA
TGTGCCACCAGCCCCCAAGGAGCGTGGGGCACAGATACGCAGTATTTT	CATSPQGAWGTDTQYF	TRBJ2-3	TRBV15	NA	NA
TGTGCCAGCAGTTTACGTGACGGGGTAGCGGGCTCTGGAAACACCATATATTTT	CASSLRDGVAGSGNTIYF	TRBJ1-3	TRBV28	NA	few
TGTGCCAGCAGTTTAGGGACAGGAAATTCACCCCTCCACTTT	CASSLGTGNSPLHF	TRBJ1-6	TRBV27	TRBD1	many
TGCGCCAGCAGATTGCCCGGGACTAGCGGGGGGGCCTACAATGAGCAGTTCTTC	CASRLPGTSGGAYNEQFF	TRBJ2-1	TRBV5-1	TRBD2	few
TGCGCCAGCAGCTGGGGGGACTTAACCACACAAGAGACCCAGTACTTC	CASSWGDLTTQETQYF	TRBJ2-5	TRBV5-1	NA	few
TGTGCCAGCAGCTTTATCAGGGGTTCCAATGAGCAGTTCTTC	CASSFIRGSNEQFF	TRBJ2-1	TRBV7-2	NA	few
TGTGCCAGCAGTCCCTTCGGACGAGCGGAGTACAATGAGCAGTTCTTC	CASSPFGRAEYNEQFF	TRBJ2-1	TRBV27	NA	few
TGTGCCAGCACCCCAGGGGGTAGCGGGGGGACCCAGTACTTC	CASTPGGSGGTQYF	TRBJ2-5	TRBV27	TRBD2	NA
TGTGCCAGCAGCCGGACACCGTTGAACACCGGGGAGCTGTTTTTT	CASSRTPLNTGELFF	TRBJ2-2	TRBV7-3	NA	few
TGTGCCAGCAGTGAGGAGACAGGGGGCACCGGGGAGCTGTTTTTT	CASSEETGGTGELFF	TRBJ2-2	TRBV6-4	TRBD1	many
TGTGCCAGCACCCCCTGGGCGGGAGGAGGCACAGATACGCAGTATTTT	CASTPWAGGGTDTQYF	TRBJ2-3	TRBV21-1	NA	NA
TGCAGTCCAACACGGAGTGGGAACACTGAAGCTTTCTTT	CSPTRSGNTEAFF	TRBJ1-1	TRBV20-1	NA	few
TGCGCCAGCAGCTTGGGGGGAGAGAGCACAGATACGCAGTATTTT	CASSLGGESTDTQYF	TRBJ2-3	TRBV5-1	NA	many